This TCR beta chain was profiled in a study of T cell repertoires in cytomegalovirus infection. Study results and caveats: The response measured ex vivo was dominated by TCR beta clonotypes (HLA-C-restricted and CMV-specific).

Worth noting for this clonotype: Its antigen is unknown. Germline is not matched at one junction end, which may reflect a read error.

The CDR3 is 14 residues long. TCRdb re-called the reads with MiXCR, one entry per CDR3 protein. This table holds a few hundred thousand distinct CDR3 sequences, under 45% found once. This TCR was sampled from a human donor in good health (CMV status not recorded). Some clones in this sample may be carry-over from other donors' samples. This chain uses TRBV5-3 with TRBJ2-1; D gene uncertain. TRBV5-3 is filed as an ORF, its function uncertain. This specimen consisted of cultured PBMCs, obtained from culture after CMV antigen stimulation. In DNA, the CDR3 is TGTGCCAGCAGCTTGGAAGGCCATCACAATGAGCAGTTCTTC. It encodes CASSLEGHHNEQFF.